Sequencing of this T cell receptor (beta chain) was carried out in a study of technical replicates of blood from several donors (dated by TCRdb to 2016 to 2017). A remark on this clone: Its antigen has not been determined. Per-base quality was not reported, and no clone a single base away is much larger than it.

Preparation of the library involved the immunoSEQ multiplex PCR assay. TCRdb provides this immuneACCESS table in a form limited to in-frame rearrangements. Some clones are lacking; in checked studies, under half of them reflect an unresolved V gene, and why the rest are absent is not known. For this sample there are about 76,000 clones; roughly nine tenths appear just once. In total, the top ten clones hold about 0.25% of the sample. From a lookup of the germline V gene, CDR1 and CDR2 are SNHLY and FYNNEI. Counted from cysteine to phenylalanine, this CDR3 has 11 amino acids. Left in the record is the CDR3 DNA by itself, 33 bases read in frame from the first base. The V end loses 8 bases and the J end loses 7 bases, and a stretch of 8 bases separates them.

Sequenced: T cells isolated from PBMCs. This receptor was identified in a human donor in good health. The chain joins TRBV2 to TRBJ2-2; confidence is insufficient to name the D gene. The CDR3 has the sequence CASLAVGELFF. The DNA sequence is given as TGTGCCAGCCTGGCGGTCGGGGAGCTGTTTTTT.